This TCR beta chain was obtained from a study of CD8 T cells in ankylosing spondylitis (dated 2017 in TCRdb). Background on the whole study: The study profiled T cell receptor beta repertoires in healthy donors and ankylosing spondylitis patients to find disease-linked TCR variants. The full study cohort was made up of under 30 ankylosing spondylitis patients and about a hundred healthy donors. Peripheral blood was sampled, and synovial fluid was also collected from ankylosing spondylitis patients.

This clonotype appeared a few times. The antigen this receptor binds is unknown. The record has no base qualities; no much larger clone is one base away. Sequencing relied on an Illumina HiSeq 2500. Quantitative 5'-RACE with molecular barcodes was used to prepare TCR beta libraries. On the authors' methods: Disease-linked TCR variants were identified with a new computational method built on a probabilistic model of VDJ rearrangement. The public reads were reanalyzed by TCRdb: fastp trimming at Q25, MiXCR alignment, in-frame beta chains only. Each entry is one CDR3 protein sequence, shown with its most common DNA and genes. These V and J calls originate from TCRdb's pipeline instead of the authors' own analysis. The sample table holds 160,000 or so distinct CDR3 sequences, of which around 9.6% were seen once. Jointly, the top ten make up about 15% of the sample. V was cut back by 5 bases and J by 4 bases, leaving a gap of 15 bases between them. Measured from the cysteine to the phenylalanine, the CDR3 is 14 residues long. Here the CDR3 DNA is all that survives: 42 bases in frame from base 1.

What the work shows at the level of the full study, not this receptor alone: A CD8+ phenotype was shown by the disease-linked clones, which were found at relatively low frequencies in peripheral blood. Blood from ankylosing spondylitis patients appeared to be characterized by a TCR beta motif made up of fewer than ten highly homologous amino acid variants. Some motif variants were previously reported in synovial fluid and blood of reactive arthritis patients, suggesting common disease-initiation mechanisms. Significant enrichment of the disease-linked clones was reported in matched synovial fluid samples from ankylosing spondylitis patients.

Recombination linked TRBV12-3 or TRBV12-4 to TRBJ2-7; a confident D gene designation cannot be given. Sequenced sample: blood, either unsorted or a sorted T cell fraction (not recorded which). This TCR was recovered from a female donor with ankylosing spondylitis or in good health (not recorded which). The DNA sequence is as follows: TGTGCCAGCAGTCAGAGCCGGGCGTCGTACGAGCAGTACTTC. This gives the protein CASSQSRASYEQYF.